The clone carrying this T cell receptor beta chain occurred many times. Its antigen is still unknown. Stated time point: newly diagnosed GD, antithyroid drugs for less than 3 months. PBMC RNA served as the TCR library source. This record comes from a study of regulatory T cells in long-lasting Graves disease. Study-level findings and limits: When disease was persistent, TRBV28, TRBJ1-2 and TRBJ2-5 were the favored segments.

Trimming cost V 2 bases and J 8 bases; bases outside gene matches: 7. Germline loops: CDR1 SNHLY, CDR2 FYNNEI. This CDR3 has 15 residues. Construction of the TCR beta libraries employed iRepertoire HTBI primers in conjunction with Arm-PCR of CDR3 regions. TCRdb processed the multiplex PCR reads anew with MiXCR; each CDR3 protein has one entry. The table has 300,000 to 400,000 distinct CDR3 sequences, 16% seen once. These data were also filed under a second study, of T cells in Graves' hyperthyroidism and ophthalmopathy.

The specimen was peripheral blood mononuclear cells (PBMCs), collected at new diagnosis, from a patient treated with antithyroid drugs. The clonotype was recovered from a man aged 35 to 55 with Graves disease. The gene calls are TRBV2 and TRBJ2-1; 9 bases are a match to TRBD2. The CDR3 loop reads CASSETGLAGDEQFF. DNA of the CDR3: TGTGCCAGCAGTGAAACCGGGTTAGCGGGGGATGAGCAGTTCTTC.